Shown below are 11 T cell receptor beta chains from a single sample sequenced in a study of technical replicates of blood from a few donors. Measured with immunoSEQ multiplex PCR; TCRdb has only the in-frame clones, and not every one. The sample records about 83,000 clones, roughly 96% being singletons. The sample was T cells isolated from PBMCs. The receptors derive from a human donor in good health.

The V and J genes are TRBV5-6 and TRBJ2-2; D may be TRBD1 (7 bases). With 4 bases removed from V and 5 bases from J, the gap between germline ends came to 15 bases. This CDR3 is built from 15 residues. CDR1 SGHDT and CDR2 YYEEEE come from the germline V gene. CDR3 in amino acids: CASSRQGGDTGELFF. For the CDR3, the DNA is TGTGCCAGCAGCAGACAGGGAGGAGATACCGGGGAGCTGTTTTTT. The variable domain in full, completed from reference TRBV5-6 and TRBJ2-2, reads DAGVTQSPTHLIKTRGQQVTLRCSPKSGHDTVSWYQQALGQGPQFIFQYYEEEERQRGNFPDRFSGHQFPNYSSELNVNALLLGDSALYLCASSRQGGDTGELFFGEGSRLTVL.

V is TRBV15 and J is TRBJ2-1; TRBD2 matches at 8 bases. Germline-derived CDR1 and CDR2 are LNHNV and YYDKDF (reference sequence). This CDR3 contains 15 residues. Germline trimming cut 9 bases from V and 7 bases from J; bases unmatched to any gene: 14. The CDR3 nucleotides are TGTGCCACAGCCATAAGCGGGGGCCCAGGGAATGAGCAGTTCTTC. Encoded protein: CATAISGGPGNEQFF.

This CDR3 is CASSLVGESFF. The CDR3 DNA follows: TGTGCCAGCAGCTTAGTAGGGGAATCTTTCTTT. This rearrangement joins TRBV7-9 to TRBJ1-1, with D possibly being TRBD1 (5 bases). V lost 1 base and J 12 bases, leaving 9 bases between the germline ends. Germline values: CDR1 SEHNR, CDR2 FQNEAQ (reference sequence). The CDR3 contains 11 residues.

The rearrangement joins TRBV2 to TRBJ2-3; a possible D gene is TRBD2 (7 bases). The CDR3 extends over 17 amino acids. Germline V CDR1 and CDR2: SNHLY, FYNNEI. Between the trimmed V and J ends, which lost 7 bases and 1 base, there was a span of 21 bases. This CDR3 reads CASKKGFREGGTDTQYF. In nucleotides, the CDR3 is TGTGCCAGCAAGAAGGGCTTTAGGGAGGGGGGCACAGATACGCAGTATTTT.

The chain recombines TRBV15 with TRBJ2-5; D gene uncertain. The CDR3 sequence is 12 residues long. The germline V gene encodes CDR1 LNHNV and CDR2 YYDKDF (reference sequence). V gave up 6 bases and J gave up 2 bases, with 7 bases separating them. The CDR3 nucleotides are TGTGCCACCAGTCGGTTACAAGAGACCCAGTACTTC. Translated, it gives CATSRLQETQYF.

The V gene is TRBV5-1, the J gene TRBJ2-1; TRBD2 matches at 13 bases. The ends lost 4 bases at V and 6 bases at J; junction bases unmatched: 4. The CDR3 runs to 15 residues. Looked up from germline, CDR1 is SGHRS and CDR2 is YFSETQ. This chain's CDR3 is CASSGGLAGINEQFF. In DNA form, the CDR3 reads TGCGCCAGCAGCGGGGGACTAGCGGGAATCAATGAGCAGTTCTTC. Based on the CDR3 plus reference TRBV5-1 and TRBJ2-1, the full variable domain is KAGVTQTPRYLIKTRGQQVTLSCSPISGHRSVSWYQQTPGQGLQFLFEYFSETQRNKGNFPGRFSGRQFSNSRSEMNVSTLELGDSALYLCASSGGLAGINEQFFGPGTRLTVL.

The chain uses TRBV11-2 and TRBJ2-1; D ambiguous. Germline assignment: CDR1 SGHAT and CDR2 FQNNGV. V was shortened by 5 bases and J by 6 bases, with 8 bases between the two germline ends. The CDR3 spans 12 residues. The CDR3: CASSPYGNEQFF. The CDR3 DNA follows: TGTGCCAGCAGCCCCTATGGCAATGAGCAGTTCTTC.

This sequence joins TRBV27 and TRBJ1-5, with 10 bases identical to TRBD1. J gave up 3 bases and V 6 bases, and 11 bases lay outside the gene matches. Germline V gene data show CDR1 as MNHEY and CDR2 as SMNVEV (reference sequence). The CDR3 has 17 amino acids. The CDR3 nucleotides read TGTGCCAGCAGGGGATTCGGGACAGGGGCCTTCAATCAGCCCCAGCATTTT. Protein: CASRGFGTGAFNQPQHF.

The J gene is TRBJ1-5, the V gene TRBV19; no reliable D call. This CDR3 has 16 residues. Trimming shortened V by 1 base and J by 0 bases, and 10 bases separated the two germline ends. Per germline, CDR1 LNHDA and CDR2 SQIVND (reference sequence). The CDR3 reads CASSIVLEHSNQPQHF. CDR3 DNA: TGTGCCAGTAGTATAGTGCTCGAACATAGCAATCAGCCCCAGCATTTT.

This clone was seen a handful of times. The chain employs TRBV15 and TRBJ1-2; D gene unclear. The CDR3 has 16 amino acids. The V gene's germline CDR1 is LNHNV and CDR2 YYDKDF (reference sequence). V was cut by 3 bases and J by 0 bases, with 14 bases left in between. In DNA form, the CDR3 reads TGTGCCACCAGCAGTTACGTCCCTACAGCTAACTATGGCTACACCTTC. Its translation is CATSSYVPTANYGYTF. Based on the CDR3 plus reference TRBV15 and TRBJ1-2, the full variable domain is DAMVIQNPRYQVTQFGKPVTLSCSQTLNHNVMYWYQQKSSQAPKLLFHYYDKDFNNEADTPDNFQSRRPNTSFCFLDIRSPGLGDTAMYLCATSSYVPTANYGYTFGSGTRLTVV.

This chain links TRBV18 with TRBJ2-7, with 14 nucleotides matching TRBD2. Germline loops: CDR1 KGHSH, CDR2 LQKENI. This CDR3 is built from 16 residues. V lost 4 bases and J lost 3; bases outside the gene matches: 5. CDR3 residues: CASSLGTSGSNYEQYF. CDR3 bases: TGTGCCAGCTCACTTGGGACTAGCGGGAGTAACTACGAGCAGTACTTC. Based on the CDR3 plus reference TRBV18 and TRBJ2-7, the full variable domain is NAGVMQNPRHLVRRRGQEARLRCSPMKGHSHVYWYRQLPEEGLKFMVYLQKENIIDESGMPKERFSAEFPKEGPSILRIQQVVRGDSAAYFCASSLGTSGSNYEQYFGPGTRLTVT.